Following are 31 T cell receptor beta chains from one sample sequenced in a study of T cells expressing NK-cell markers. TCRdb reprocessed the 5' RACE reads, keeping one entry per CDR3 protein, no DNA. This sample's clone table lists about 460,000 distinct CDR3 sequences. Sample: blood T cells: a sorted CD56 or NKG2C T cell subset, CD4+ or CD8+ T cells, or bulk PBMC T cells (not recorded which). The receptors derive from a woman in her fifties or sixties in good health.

CDR3 sequence: CASSGGRASVIEQFF. The genes are TRBV11-2 and TRBJ2-1; TCRdb proposes TRBD2, but this gene call is untestable without DNA. CDR3 length equals 15 residues. Germline loops: CDR1 SGHAT, CDR2 FQNNGV.

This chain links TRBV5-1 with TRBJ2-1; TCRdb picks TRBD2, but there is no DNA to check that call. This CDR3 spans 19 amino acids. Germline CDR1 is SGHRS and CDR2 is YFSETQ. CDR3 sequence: CASSQPGLPLISSYNEQFF. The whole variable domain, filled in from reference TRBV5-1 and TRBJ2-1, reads KAGVTQTPRYLIKTRGQQVTLSCSPISGHRSVSWYQQTPGQGLQFLFEYFSETQRNKGNFPGRFSGRQFSNSRSEMNVSTLELGDSALYLCASSQPGLPLISSYNEQFFGPGTRLTVL.

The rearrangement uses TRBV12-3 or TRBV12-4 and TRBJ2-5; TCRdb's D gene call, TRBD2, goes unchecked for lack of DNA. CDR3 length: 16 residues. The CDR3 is CASRRGIAGPQETQYF.

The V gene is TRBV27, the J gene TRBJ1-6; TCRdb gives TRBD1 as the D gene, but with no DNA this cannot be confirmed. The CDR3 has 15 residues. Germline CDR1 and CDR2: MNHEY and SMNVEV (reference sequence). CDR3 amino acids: CASRTGQVFNSPLHF.

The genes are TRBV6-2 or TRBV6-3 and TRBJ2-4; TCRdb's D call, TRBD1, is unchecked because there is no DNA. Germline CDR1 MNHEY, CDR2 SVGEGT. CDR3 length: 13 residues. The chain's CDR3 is CASSHPGGSIQYF.

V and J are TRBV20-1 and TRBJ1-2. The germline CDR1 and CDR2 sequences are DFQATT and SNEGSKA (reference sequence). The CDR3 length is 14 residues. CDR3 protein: CSARATPRDYGYTF.

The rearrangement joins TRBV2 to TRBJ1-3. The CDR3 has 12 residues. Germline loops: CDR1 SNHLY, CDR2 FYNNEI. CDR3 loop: CASRSRGNTIYF.

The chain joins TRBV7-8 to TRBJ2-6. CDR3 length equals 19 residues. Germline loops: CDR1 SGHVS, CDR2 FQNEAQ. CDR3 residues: CASSLEVGRGFSGANVLTF.

The CDR3 loop reads CASRGLAGGLETQYF. The chain links TRBV12-3 or TRBV12-4 to TRBJ2-5; absent DNA, TCRdb's TRBD2 call cannot be checked. This CDR3 spans 15 amino acids.

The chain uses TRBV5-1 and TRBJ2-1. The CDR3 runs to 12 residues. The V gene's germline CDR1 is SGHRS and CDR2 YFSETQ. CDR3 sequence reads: CASSFIRAEQFF.

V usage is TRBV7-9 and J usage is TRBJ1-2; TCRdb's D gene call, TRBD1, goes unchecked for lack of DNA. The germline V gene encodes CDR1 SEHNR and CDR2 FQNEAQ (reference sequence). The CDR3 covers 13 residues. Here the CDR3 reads CASSPRGAEGYTF.

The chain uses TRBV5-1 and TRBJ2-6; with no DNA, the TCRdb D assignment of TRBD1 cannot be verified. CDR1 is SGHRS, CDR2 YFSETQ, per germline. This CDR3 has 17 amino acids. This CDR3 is CASRMGQAGSGANVLTF.

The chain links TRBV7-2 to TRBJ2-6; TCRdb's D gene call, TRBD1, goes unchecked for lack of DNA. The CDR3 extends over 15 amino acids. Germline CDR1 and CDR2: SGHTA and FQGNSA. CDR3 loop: CASSLGGVGANVLTF.

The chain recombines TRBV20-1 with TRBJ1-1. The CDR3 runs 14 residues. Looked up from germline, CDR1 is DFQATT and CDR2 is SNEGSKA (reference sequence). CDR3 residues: CSAVRGGPRTEAFF.

CDR3 loop: CASTSTGYRQPQHF. The genes are TRBV12-3 or TRBV12-4 and TRBJ1-5; TCRdb's assignment of TRBD1 cannot be checked, as there is no DNA. The CDR3 spans 14 residues.

The CDR3 spells CATSDLGGGPSDTQYF. J is TRBJ2-3 and V is TRBV24-1; TCRdb's assignment of TRBD2 cannot be checked, as there is no DNA. Germline V gene sequence: CDR1 KGHDR, CDR2 SFDVKD. The CDR3 is made up of 16 amino acids.

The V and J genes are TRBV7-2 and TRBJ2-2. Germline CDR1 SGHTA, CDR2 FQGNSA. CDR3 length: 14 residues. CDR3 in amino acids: CASSFFSSSGELFF.

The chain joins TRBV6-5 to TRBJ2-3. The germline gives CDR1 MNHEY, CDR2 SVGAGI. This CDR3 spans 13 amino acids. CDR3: CASQELASDTQYF.

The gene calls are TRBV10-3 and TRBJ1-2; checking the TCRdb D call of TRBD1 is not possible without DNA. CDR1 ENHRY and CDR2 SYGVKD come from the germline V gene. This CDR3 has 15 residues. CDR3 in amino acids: CAISQSRGLNYGYTF.

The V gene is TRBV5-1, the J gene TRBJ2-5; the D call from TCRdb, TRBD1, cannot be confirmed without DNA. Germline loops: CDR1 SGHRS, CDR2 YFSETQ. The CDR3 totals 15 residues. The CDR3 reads CASSPGGGTEETQYF.

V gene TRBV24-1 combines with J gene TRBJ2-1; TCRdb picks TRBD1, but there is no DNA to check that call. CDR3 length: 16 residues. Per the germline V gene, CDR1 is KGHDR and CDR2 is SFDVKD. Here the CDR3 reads CATSDSAGDAYNEQFF.

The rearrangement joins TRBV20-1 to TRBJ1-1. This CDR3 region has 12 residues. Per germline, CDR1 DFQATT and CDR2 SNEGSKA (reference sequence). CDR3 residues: CSAHEPSREAFF.

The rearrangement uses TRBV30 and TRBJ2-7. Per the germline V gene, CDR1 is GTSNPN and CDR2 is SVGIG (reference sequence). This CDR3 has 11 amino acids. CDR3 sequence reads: CAWNTGYEQYF. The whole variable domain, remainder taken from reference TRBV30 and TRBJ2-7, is SQTIHQWPATLVQPVGSPLSLECTVEGTSNPNLYWYRQAAGRGLQLLFYSVGIGQISSEVPQNLSASRPQDRQFILSSKKLLLSDSGFYLCAWNTGYEQYFGPGTRLTVT.

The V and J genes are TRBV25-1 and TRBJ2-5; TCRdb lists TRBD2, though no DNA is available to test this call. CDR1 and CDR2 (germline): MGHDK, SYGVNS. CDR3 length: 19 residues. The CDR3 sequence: CASRRLLSGTRGGQETQYF.

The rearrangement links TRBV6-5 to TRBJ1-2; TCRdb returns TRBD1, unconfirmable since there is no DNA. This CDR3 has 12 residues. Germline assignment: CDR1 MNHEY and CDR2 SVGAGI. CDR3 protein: CASNKRGYGYTF.

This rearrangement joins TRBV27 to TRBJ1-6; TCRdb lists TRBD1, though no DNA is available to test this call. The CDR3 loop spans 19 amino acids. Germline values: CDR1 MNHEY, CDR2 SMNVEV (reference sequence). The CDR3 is CASSSYMGQGMSYNSPLHF.

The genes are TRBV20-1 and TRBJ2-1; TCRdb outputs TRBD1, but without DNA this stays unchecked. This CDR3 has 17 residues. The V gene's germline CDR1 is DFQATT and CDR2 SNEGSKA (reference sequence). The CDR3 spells CSAGTGGLKGSYNEQFF.

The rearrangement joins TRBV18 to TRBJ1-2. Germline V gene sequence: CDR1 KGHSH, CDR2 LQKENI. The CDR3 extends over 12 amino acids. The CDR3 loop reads CASSPPEGGYTF.

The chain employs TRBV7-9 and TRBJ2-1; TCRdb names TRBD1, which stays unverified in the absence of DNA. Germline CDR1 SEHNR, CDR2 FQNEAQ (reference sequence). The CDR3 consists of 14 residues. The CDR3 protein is CASEGQGNYNEQFF.

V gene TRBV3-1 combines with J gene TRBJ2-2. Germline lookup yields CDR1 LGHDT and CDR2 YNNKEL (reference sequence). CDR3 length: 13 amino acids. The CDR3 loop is CASSQEFGGELFF.

CDR3 residues: CAISGAAGGGYGYTF. The chain joins TRBV10-3 to TRBJ1-2. The germline V gene has CDR1 ENHRY and CDR2 SYGVKD. This CDR3 is 15 amino acids long.